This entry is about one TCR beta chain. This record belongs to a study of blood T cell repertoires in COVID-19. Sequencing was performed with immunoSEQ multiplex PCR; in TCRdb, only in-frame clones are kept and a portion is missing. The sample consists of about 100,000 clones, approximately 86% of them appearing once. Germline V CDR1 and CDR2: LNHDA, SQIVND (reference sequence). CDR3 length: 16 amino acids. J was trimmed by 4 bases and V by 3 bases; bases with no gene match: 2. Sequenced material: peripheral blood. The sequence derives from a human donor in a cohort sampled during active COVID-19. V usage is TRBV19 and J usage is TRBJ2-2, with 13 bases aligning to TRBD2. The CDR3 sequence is CASSMGLAGTTGELFF. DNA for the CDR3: TGTGCCAGTAGTATGGGACTAGCGGGAACCACCGGGGAGCTGTTTTTT.